A selection of T cell receptor beta chains follows, all from one sample in a study of shared clonotypes between healthy human individuals. Clones were sequenced by immunoSEQ multiplex PCR, and TCRdb holds only the in-frame ones, with some missing. Among a few million clones listed, 90% to 95% were seen once. Specimen: naive CD4+ T cells from PBMCs. The source of these receptors is a man younger than 30 in good health. Some clones in this sample may be carry-over from other donors' samples. The CDR3 runs from the conserved cysteine through the conserved F or W. A D gene is named only where the DNA matches it firmly. Only part of the rows carry a size: once, few, many, or a class if the clone is expanded.

J	D	size	V	CDR3	DNA
TRBJ1-2	TRBD1	NA	TRBV28	CASRGYKTGSYGYTF	TGTGCCAGCAGGGGTTATAAGACAGGGTCCTATGGCTACACCTTC
TRBJ1-2	NA	NA	TRBV30	CAWSSPRSGGPYGYTF	TGTGCCTGGAGTTCCCCAAGGTCTGGGGGGCCGTATGGCTACACCTTC
TRBJ1-3	NA	NA	TRBV7-9	CASSLTQANTIYF	TGTGCCAGCAGCTTGACCCAGGCCAACACCATATATTTT
TRBJ1-2	TRBD1	once	TRBV28	CAIRGGPERGYTF	TGTGCCATCAGGGGGGGACCTGAGCGAGGCTACACCTTC
TRBJ2-1	TRBD2	NA	TRBV9	CASSVVASGIYNEQFF	TGTGCCAGCAGCGTTGTGGCTAGCGGGATATACAATGAGCAGTTCTTC
TRBJ2-7	NA	NA	TRBV15	CATSRDRWVTYEYYEQYF	TGTGCCACCAGCAGAGATAGATGGGTGACCTACGAATACTACGAGCAGTACTTC
TRBJ2-5	NA	NA	TRBV28	CASSSLQPQTQYF	TGTGCCAGCAGTTCTTTGCAACCCCAGACCCAGTACTTC
TRBJ2-7	TRBD2	NA	TRBV25-1	CASSEFLSGSYDEQYF	TGTGCCAGCAGTGAATTCTTAAGCGGGAGTTACGACGAGCAGTACTTC
TRBJ1-4	NA	NA	TRBV29-1	CSVGGLLNEKLFF	TGCAGCGTTGGGGGGCTCCTTAATGAAAAACTGTTTTTT
TRBJ1-1	TRBD1	NA	TRBV7-3	CASSLAGQPNTEAFF	TGTGCCAGCAGCTTAGCGGGACAGCCGAACACTGAAGCTTTCTTT
TRBJ2-7	TRBD2	NA	TRBV28	CASSPPSGYEQYF	TGTGCCAGCAGTCCCCCTAGCGGCTACGAGCAGTACTTC
TRBJ2-1	NA	NA	TRBV7-6	CASSVRTAASSYNEQFF	TGTGCCAGCAGCGTTAGGACGGCTGCGAGCTCCTACAATGAGCAGTTCTTC
TRBJ1-2	NA	once	TRBV27	CASSKEGLGGYTF	TGTGCCAGCAGTAAAGAAGGCCTGGGTGGCTACACCTTC
TRBJ1-1	TRBD1	NA	TRBV9	CASRARTGMNTEAFF	TGTGCCAGCAGGGCCCGGACAGGGATGAACACTGAAGCTTTCTTT
TRBJ2-7	TRBD1	NA	TRBV2	CASSVRTGWVYEQYF	TGTGCCAGCAGTGTGCGGACAGGATGGGTTTACGAGCAGTACTTC
TRBJ1-2	NA	once	TRBV27	CAATQGYGYTF	TGTGCCGCAACCCAGGGCTATGGCTACACCTTC
TRBJ1-1	NA	NA	TRBV11-1	CASSLTLGEEAFF	TGTGCCAGCAGCTTGACCTTGGGGGAGGAAGCTTTCTTT
TRBJ2-7	NA	NA	TRBV4-2	CASSLDPYEQYF	TGTGCCAGCAGCCTGGACCCCTACGAGCAGTACTTC
TRBJ2-7	NA	NA	TRBV30	CAWSPQGHPQYF	TGTGCCTGGAGTCCCCAGGGACACCCGCAGTACTTC
TRBJ2-2	NA	NA	TRBV7-8	CASSLATRTNTGELFF	TGTGCCAGCAGCTTAGCGACTAGAACGAACACCGGGGAGCTGTTTTTT
TRBJ2-5	NA	NA	TRBV7-2	CASSLQGSGETQYF	TGTGCCAGCAGCTTACAGGGCTCGGGAGAGACCCAGTACTTC
TRBJ1-2	NA	NA	TRBV6-4	CASSPGGRTNYGYTF	TGTGCCAGCAGTCCCGGGGGCAGAACCAACTATGGCTACACCTTC
TRBJ1-1	NA	NA	TRBV7-9	CASSYGVNTEAFF	TGTGCCAGCAGCTATGGAGTGAACACTGAAGCTTTCTTT
TRBJ2-5	TRBD1	NA	TRBV6-5	CASGGTGVQETQYF	TGTGCCAGCGGAGGGACAGGGGTGCAAGAGACCCAGTACTTC
TRBJ1-2	NA	NA	TRBV7-3	CASSLDSNYGYTF	TGTGCCAGCAGCTTAGATTCCAACTATGGCTACACCTTC
TRBJ2-1	TRBD2	few	TRBV10-3	CAISGTSGSSYNEQFF	TGTGCCATCAGTGGGACTAGCGGGAGCTCCTACAATGAGCAGTTCTTC
TRBJ2-5	NA	NA	TRBV11-2	CASSLQTTQYF	TGTGCCAGCAGCTTGCAGACGACCCAGTACTTC
TRBJ2-1	TRBD2	NA	TRBV10-3	CAIRAGEYNEQFF	TGTGCCATCCGGGCGGGAGAATACAATGAGCAGTTCTTC
TRBJ2-2	NA	NA	TRBV27	CASSPPLLNTGELFF	TGTGCCAGCAGTCCCCCACTCTTAAACACCGGGGAGCTGTTTTTT
TRBJ1-1	NA	NA	TRBV5-4	CASSLGGVAFF	TGTGCCAGCAGCTTGGGAGGGGTTGCTTTCTTT
TRBJ2-3	NA	NA	TRBV29-1	CSVAGGAGADRQYF	TGCAGCGTTGCAGGGGGGGCGGGCGCAGATAGGCAGTATTTT
TRBJ2-1	TRBD1	NA	TRBV6-5	CASSRPGQGYNEQFF	TGTGCCAGCAGTCGTCCGGGACAGGGATACAATGAGCAGTTCTTC
TRBJ2-7	NA	NA	TRBV7-2	CASSLVLLGSYEQYF	TGTGCCAGCAGCTTAGTCCTGTTGGGGTCGTACGAGCAGTACTTC
TRBJ1-5	NA	once	TRBV5-1	CASSAQGYSNQPQHF	TGCGCCAGCAGCGCACAGGGTTATAGCAATCAGCCCCAGCATTTT
TRBJ2-2	NA	once	TRBV5-1	CASRLRDHANTGELFF	TGCGCCAGCAGATTGCGGGACCACGCGAACACCGGGGAGCTGTTTTTT
TRBJ2-1	NA	NA	TRBV5-1	CASNLGGSVNEQFF	TGCGCCAGCAACCTAGGGGGGTCCGTAAATGAGCAGTTCTTC
TRBJ2-1	NA	NA	TRBV5-6	CASSLPGSDPYNEQFF	TGTGCCAGCAGCTTGCCCGGTAGTGATCCCTACAATGAGCAGTTCTTC
TRBJ2-3	NA	NA	TRBV5-8	CASSYRLQGVATDTQYF	TGTGCCAGCAGCTACCGATTACAGGGAGTAGCCACAGATACGCAGTATTTT
TRBJ2-5	TRBD2	NA	TRBV7-3	CASSFSGRAETQYF	TGTGCCAGCAGCTTTAGCGGGAGGGCAGAGACCCAGTACTTC
TRBJ1-1	NA	NA	TRBV6-5	CASRSSPTGNTEAFF	TGTGCCAGCAGAAGTTCCCCAACAGGGAACACTGAAGCTTTCTTT
TRBJ1-1	NA	NA	TRBV7-2	CASSLEEQDYTEAFF	TGTGCCAGCAGCTTAGAGGAGCAGGACTACACTGAAGCTTTCTTT
TRBJ2-7	TRBD2	NA	TRBV4-1	CASSQEVGASGRGEQYF	TGCGCCAGCAGCCAAGAAGTTGGTGCTAGCGGGAGGGGCGAGCAGTACTTC
TRBJ2-2	TRBD1	NA	TRBV6-1	CASSVRGLGTGELFF	TGTGCCAGCAGTGTCAGGGGGCTCGGCACCGGGGAGCTGTTTTTT
TRBJ1-5	NA	NA	TRBV9	CASSVDSSNQPQHF	TGTGCCAGCAGCGTTGACAGTAGCAATCAGCCCCAGCATTTT
TRBJ2-6	NA	NA	TRBV14	CASSQAGRIGANVLTF	TGTGCCAGCAGCCAAGCGGGCCGGATCGGGGCCAACGTCCTGACTTTC
TRBJ2-5	TRBD1	NA	TRBV19	CASSIYRGETQYF	TGTGCCAGTAGTATCTACAGGGGAGAGACCCAGTACTTC
TRBJ1-4	NA	NA	TRBV4-3	CASSGGRDRGTNEKLFF	TGCGCCAGCAGCGGCGGCAGGGATAGAGGAACTAATGAAAAACTGTTTTTT
TRBJ1-1	NA	NA	TRBV6-5	CATWGLIMNTEAFF	TGTGCCACCTGGGGACTTATCATGAACACTGAAGCTTTCTTT
TRBJ2-1	NA	once	TRBV5-1	CASSTMTDNEQFF	TGCGCCAGCAGCACCATGACGGACAATGAGCAGTTCTTC
TRBJ2-2	NA	NA	TRBV27	CASRTPRGRSTGELFF	TGTGCCAGCAGGACCCCACGGGGGCGGAGCACCGGGGAGCTGTTTTTT
TRBJ2-5	TRBD1	NA	TRBV5-1	CASSPGTGEETQYF	TGCGCCAGCAGCCCAGGGACAGGGGAAGAGACCCAGTACTTC
TRBJ2-5	NA	NA	TRBV5-4	CASSAGTQETQYF	TGTGCCAGCTCAGCCGGGACTCAAGAGACCCAGTACTTC
TRBJ2-7	TRBD1	NA	TRBV30	CAWSAKPGQGTYEQYF	TGTGCCTGGAGTGCAAAACCGGGACAGGGAACCTACGAGCAGTACTTC
TRBJ1-4	NA	once	TRBV28	CASKGGGEKLFF	TGTGCCAGCAAAGGAGGGGGTGAAAAACTGTTTTTT
TRBJ2-6	NA	NA	TRBV29-1	CSVEDVSGANVLTF	TGCAGCGTTGAAGATGTCTCTGGGGCCAACGTCCTGACTTTC